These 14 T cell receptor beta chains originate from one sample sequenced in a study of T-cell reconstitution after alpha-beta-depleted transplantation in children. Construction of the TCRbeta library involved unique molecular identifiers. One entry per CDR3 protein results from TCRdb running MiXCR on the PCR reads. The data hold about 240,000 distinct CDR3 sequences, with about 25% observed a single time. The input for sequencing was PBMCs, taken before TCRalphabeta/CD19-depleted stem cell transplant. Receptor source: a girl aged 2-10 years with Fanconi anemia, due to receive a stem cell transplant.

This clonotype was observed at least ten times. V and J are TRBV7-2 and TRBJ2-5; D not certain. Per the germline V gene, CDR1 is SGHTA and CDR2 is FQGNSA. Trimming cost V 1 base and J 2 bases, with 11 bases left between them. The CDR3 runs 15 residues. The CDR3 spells CASSLVQPLQETQYF. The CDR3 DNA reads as TGTGCCAGCAGCTTAGTGCAGCCCCTACAAGAGACCCAGTACTTC. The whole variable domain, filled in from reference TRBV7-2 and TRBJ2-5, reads GAGVSQSPSNKVTEKGKDVELRCDPISGHTALYWYRQSLGQGLEFLIYFQGNSAPDKSGLPSDRFSAERTGGSVSTLTIQRTQQEDSAVYLCASSLVQPLQETQYFGPGTRLLVL.

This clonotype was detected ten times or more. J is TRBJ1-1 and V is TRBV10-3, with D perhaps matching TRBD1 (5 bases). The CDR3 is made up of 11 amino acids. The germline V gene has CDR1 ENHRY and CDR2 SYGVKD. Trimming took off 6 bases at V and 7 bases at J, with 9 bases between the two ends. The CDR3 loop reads CAISADSEAFF. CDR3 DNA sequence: TGTGCCATCAGCGCTGACAGTGAAGCTTTCTTT.

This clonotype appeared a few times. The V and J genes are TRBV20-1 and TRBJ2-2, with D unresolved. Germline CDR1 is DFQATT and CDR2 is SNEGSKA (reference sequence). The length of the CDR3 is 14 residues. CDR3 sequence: CSADDGSRTGELFF. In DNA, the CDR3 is TGCAGCGCAGACGACGGATCCAGAACCGGGGAGCTGTTTTTT.

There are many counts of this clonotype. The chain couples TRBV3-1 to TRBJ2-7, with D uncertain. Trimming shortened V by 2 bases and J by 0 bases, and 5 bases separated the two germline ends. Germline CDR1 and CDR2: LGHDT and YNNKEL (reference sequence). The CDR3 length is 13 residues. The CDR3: CASSQRSSYEQYF. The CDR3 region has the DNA TGTGCCAGCAGCCAAAGGAGCTCCTACGAGCAGTACTTC.

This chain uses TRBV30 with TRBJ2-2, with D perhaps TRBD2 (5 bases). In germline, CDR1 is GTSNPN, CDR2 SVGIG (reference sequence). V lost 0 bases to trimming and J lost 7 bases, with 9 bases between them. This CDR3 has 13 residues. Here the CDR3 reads CAWSVARGGELFF. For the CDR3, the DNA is TGTGCCTGGAGTGTCGCCCGGGGCGGGGAGCTGTTTTTT.

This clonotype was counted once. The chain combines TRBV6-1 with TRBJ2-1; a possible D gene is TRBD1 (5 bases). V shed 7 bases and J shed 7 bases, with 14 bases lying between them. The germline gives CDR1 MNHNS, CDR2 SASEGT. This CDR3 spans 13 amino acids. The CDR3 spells CASMWQGSNEQFF. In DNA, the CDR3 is TGTGCCAGCATGTGGCAGGGTAGTAATGAGCAGTTCTTC.

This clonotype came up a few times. The CDR3 DNA reads as TGCGTCAGGACGGGGGGCCCAACTAGCACAGATACGCAGTATTTT. It codes for CVRTGGPTSTDTQYF. V is TRBV20-1 and J is TRBJ2-3; perhaps TRBD2 as D (7 bases). CDR3 length: 15 residues. Per the germline V gene, CDR1 is DFQATT and CDR2 is SNEGSKA (reference sequence).

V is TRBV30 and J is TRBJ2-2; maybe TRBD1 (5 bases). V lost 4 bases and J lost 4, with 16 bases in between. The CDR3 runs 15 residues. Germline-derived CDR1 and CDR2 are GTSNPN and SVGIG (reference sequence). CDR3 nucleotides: TGTGCCTGGACCTTGGCAGGGTCGTTCACCGGGGAGCTGTTTTTT. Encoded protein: CAWTLAGSFTGELFF.

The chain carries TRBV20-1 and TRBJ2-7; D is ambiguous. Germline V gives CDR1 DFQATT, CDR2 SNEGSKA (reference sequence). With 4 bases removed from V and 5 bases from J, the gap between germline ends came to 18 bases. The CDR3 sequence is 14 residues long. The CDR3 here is CSATPLEITNEQYF. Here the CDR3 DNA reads TGCAGTGCTACCCCGTTGGAGATTACGAACGAGCAGTACTTC.

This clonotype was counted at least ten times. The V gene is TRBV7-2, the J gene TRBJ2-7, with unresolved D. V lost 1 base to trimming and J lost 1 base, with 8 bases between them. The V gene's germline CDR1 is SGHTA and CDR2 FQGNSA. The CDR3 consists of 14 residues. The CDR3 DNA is TGTGCCAGCAGCTTAGTGTGGGGTTCCTACGAGCAGTACTTC. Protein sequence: CASSLVWGSYEQYF.

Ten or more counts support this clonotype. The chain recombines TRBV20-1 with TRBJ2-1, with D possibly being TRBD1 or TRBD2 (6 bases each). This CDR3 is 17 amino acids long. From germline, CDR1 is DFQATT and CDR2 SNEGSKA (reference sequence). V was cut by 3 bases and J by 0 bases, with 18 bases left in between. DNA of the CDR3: TGCAGTGCTAGCCCGTTTCGAAGGGGGGCCTCCTACAATGAGCAGTTCTTC. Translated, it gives CSASPFRRGASYNEQFF.

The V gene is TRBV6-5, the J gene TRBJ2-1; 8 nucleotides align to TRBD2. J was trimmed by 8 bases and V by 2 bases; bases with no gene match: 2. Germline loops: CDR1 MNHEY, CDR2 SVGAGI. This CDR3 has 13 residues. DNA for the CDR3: TGTGCCAGCAGTTACAACGGGGGGGATGAGCAGTTCTTC. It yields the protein CASSYNGGDEQFF.

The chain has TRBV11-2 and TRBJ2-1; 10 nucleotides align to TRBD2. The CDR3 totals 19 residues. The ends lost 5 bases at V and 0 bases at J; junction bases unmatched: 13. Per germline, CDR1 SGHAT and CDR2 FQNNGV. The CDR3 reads CASSPRGSGGPGSYNEQFF. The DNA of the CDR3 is TGTGCCAGCAGCCCGCGGGGTAGCGGGGGGCCTGGCTCCTACAATGAGCAGTTCTTC.

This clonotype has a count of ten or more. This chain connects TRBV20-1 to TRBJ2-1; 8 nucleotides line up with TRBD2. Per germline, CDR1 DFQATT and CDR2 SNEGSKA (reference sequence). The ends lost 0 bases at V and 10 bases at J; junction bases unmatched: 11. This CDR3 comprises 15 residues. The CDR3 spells CSARDAQRGRGEQFF. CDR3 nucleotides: TGCAGTGCTAGAGATGCTCAGCGGGGGAGAGGGGAGCAGTTCTTC.